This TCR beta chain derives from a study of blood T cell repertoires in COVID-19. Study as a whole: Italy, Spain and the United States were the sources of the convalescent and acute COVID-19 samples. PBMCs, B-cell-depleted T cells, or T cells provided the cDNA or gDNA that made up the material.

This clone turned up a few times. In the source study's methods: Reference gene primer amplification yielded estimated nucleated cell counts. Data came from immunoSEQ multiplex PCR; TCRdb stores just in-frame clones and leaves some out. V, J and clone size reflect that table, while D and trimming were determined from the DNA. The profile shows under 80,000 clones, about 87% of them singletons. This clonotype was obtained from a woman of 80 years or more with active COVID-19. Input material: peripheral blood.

CDR3 nucleotide sequence: TGTGCCAGCAGCTTAGGGCGGATGAACACTGAAGCTTTCTTT. Its translation is CASSLGRMNTEAFF. The chain carries TRBV7-9 and TRBJ1-1; D call uncertain. V shed 1 base and J shed 0 bases, with 6 bases lying between them. CDR1 and CDR2 (germline): SEHNR, FQNEAQ (reference sequence). The CDR3 spans 14 residues.